Below are 29 T cell receptor beta chains sequenced from a single sample in a study of blood T cells in healthy people across ages. PCR was performed a second time for roughly 7 to 12 cycles using a sample-barcoded 5' primer and a J-beta primer mix. TCRdb called the 5' RACE reads again in MiXCR, with one record for every CDR3 protein. Of around 650,000 distinct CDR3 sequences detected, about 32% appear once; the ten largest clones hold approximately 15%. Sequencing was carried out using blood. All receptors derive from a woman aged 80 or over in good health.

This rearrangement joins TRBV2 to TRBJ2-5; D call uncertain. This CDR3 has 16 residues. CDR1 and CDR2 (germline): SNHLY, FYNNEI. Trimming shortened V by 3 bases and J by 4 bases, and 18 bases separated the two germline ends. CDR3 amino acids: CASSDGAGPPPETQYF. The CDR3 DNA reads TGTGCCAGCAGTGATGGTGCTGGGCCGCCACCAGAGACCCAGTACTTC. Complete variable domain (other parts from reference TRBV2 and TRBJ2-5): EPEVTQTPSHQVTQMGQEVILRCVPISNHLYFYWYRQILGQKVEFLVSFYNNEISEKSEIFDDQFSVERPDGSNFTLKIRSTKLEDSAMYFCASSDGAGPPPETQYFGPGTRLLVL.

The chain joins TRBV4-2 to TRBJ2-1; TRBD1 might be the D (5 bases). The V gene's germline CDR1 is LGHNA and CDR2 YNFKEQ. There are 14 residues in the CDR3. With 4 bases removed from V and 5 bases from J, the gap between germline ends came to 12 bases. The DNA of the CDR3 is TGTGCCAGCAGCCCAATGGACACCGACAATGAGCAGTTCTTC. Translated, it gives CASSPMDTDNEQFF.

Ten or more counts support this clonotype. This chain joins TRBV4-3 and TRBJ2-1; the match to TRBD2 covers 9 bases. CDR3 length: 21 residues. J lost 2 bases, V lost 0 bases, and 17 bases had no gene match. Germline lookup yields CDR1 LGHNA and CDR2 YSLEER. Written as DNA, the CDR3 is TGCGCCAGCAGCCAAGATTGGGGCGGGGGGGCCGTCGGTTCTGCCTACAATGAGCAGTTCTTC. It is translated as CASSQDWGGGAVGSAYNEQFF.

In DNA form, the CDR3 reads TGTGCCTCATTCAGGGGTCGATACGAGCAGTACTTC. It yields the protein CASFRGRYEQYF. The genes are TRBV28 and TRBJ2-7; tentatively, D is TRBD1 (6 bases). The CDR3 is made up of 12 amino acids. Germline-derived CDR1 and CDR2 are MDHEN and SYDVKM. V was clipped by 11 bases and J by 4 bases, with 15 bases between them.

V usage is TRBV20-1 and J usage is TRBJ2-7, with a tentative D call TRBD2 (6 bases). The germline V gene encodes CDR1 DFQATT and CDR2 SNEGSKA (reference sequence). The CDR3 loop spans 13 amino acids. Deletions cut 4 bases from V and 1 base from J, with 11 bases between. The DNA of the CDR3 is TGCAGTGCTACCTTGGCGGGGTCCTACGAGCAGTACTTC. This gives the protein CSATLAGSYEQYF.

This clonotype was detected a few times. One junction end disagrees with the germline gene, perhaps due to a read error. CDR3 sequence reads: CASSPRTDAQYF. In DNA, the CDR3 is TGTGCCAGCAGTCCCCGGACAGATGCGCAGTATTTT. The chain uses TRBV12-3 or TRBV12-4 and TRBJ2-3; maybe TRBD1 (6 bases). The CDR3 runs to 12 residues.

The sample holds a few counts of this clonotype. The rearrangement links TRBV27 to TRBJ1-5; 9 bases match TRBD1. This CDR3 has 16 amino acids. Germline assignment: CDR1 MNHEY and CDR2 SMNVEV (reference sequence). J gave up 4 bases and V 6 bases, and 10 bases lay outside the gene matches. Written as DNA, the CDR3 is TGTGCCAGCAGCCCACTCGGGACAGGGCCTAATCAGCCCCAGCATTTT. Its protein is CASSPLGTGPNQPQHF.

This rearrangement joins TRBV5-1 to TRBJ2-5, with D uncertain. The DNA end lines up better with TRBJ2-7; the J call may be wrong. This CDR3 comprises 14 residues. Per the germline V gene, CDR1 is SGHRS and CDR2 is YFSETQ. CDR3 nucleotide sequence: TGCGCCAGCAGCTCGGCAAATCCTCCTCACGAGCAGTACTTC. Protein sequence: CASSSANPPHEQYF.

This clonotype was counted ten times or more. The chain couples TRBV7-8 to TRBJ2-7; 7 bases map to TRBD1. V was clipped by 7 bases and J by 7 bases; unmatched bases: 13. Per the germline V gene, CDR1 is SGHVS and CDR2 is FQNEAQ. The CDR3 loop spans 14 amino acids. The CDR3 reads CASTPGDRVGEQYF. DNA for the CDR3: TGTGCCAGCACCCCAGGTGACAGGGTGGGAGAGCAGTACTTC.

This clonotype was seen ten or more times. The chain carries TRBV28 and TRBJ2-5; 7 bases fit TRBD2. Per germline, CDR1 MDHEN and CDR2 SYDVKM. The CDR3 runs 13 residues. The V gene end was trimmed by 8 bases and the J gene end by 3 bases; junction bases not matched to a gene: 6. CDR3 coding DNA: TGTGCCAGCCTGAGGGGAGGGGAAGAGACCCAGTACTTC. This sequence encodes CASLRGGEETQYF.

In this sample, this clonotype turned up many times. The chain carries TRBV6-1 and TRBJ2-3, with D possibly matching TRBD2 (6 bases). The CDR3 runs to 18 residues. Germline V lookup: CDR1 MNHNS, CDR2 SASEGT. The V gene lost 4 bases and the J gene lost 3 bases, with 23 bases spanning the gap. The CDR3 loop is CASSVRQSGGVRTDTQYF. As DNA, the CDR3 is TGTGCCAGCAGTGTAAGACAATCTGGAGGGGTAAGGACAGATACGCAGTATTTT.

The chain couples TRBV11-3 to TRBJ1-1; D is uncertain. V was clipped by 1 base and J by 6 bases, with 12 bases between them. The CDR3 sequence is 14 residues long. Looked up from germline, CDR1 is SGHNT and CDR2 is YENEEA. CDR3 residues: CASSLAGKVAEAFF. The CDR3 bases are TGTGCCAGCAGCTTAGCCGGGAAAGTGGCTGAAGCTTTCTTT. The full variable domain, with the rest looked up from reference TRBV11-3 and TRBJ1-1, is EAGVVQSPRYKIIEKKQPVAFWCNPISGHNTLYWYLQNLGQGPELLIRYENEEAVDDSQLPKDRFSAERLKGVDSTLKIQPAELGDSAVYLCASSLAGKVAEAFFGQGTRLTVV.

V usage is TRBV20-1 and J usage is TRBJ2-7; 9 bases map to TRBD1. V trimming: 5 bases; J trimming: 1 base; junction bases outside the gene matches: 6. This CDR3 contains 14 residues. Per the germline V gene, CDR1 is DFQATT and CDR2 is SNEGSKA (reference sequence). CDR3 sequence (DNA): TGCAGTGCTGGTGCCGGGACAGGGTCCTACGAGCAGTACTTC. Protein product: CSAGAGTGSYEQYF.

In its sample, this clonotype was seen a few times. With a much larger clone just one base away, this may be a read error. The J gene is TRBJ1-2, the V gene TRBV29-1; D is unresolved. CDR3 length: 13 residues. Trimming removed 3 bases at V and 5 bases at J, with 13 bases between. Germline V lookup: CDR1 SQVTM, CDR2 ANQGSEA. For the CDR3, the DNA is TGCAGCGTTGATGGGAGCACAGATTATGGCTACACCTTC. This translates into CSVDGSTDYGYTF.

This clonotype was observed at least ten times. The CDR3 loop reads CASSALGGAGETQYF. The CDR3 nucleotides are TGTGCCAGCAGCGCCCTGGGGGGGGCGGGGGAGACCCAGTACTTC. This sequence joins TRBV7-2 and TRBJ2-5; tentative D call: TRBD2 (7 bases). Between the trimmed V and J ends, which lost 5 bases and 5 bases, there was a span of 18 bases. Germline CDR1 and CDR2: SGHTA and FQGNSA. The length of the CDR3 is 15 residues.

This clonotype was detected many times. The chain has TRBV6-6 and TRBJ1-3; the match to TRBD1 covers 9 bases. With 6 bases clipped from V and 4 bases from J, the junction kept 4 bases outside the gene matches. The CDR3 sequence is 14 residues long. The germline V gene encodes CDR1 MNHNY and CDR2 SVGAGI (reference sequence). Here the CDR3 DNA reads TGTGCCAGCAGACAGGGGGCTGTAGGAAACACCATATATTTT. It yields the protein CASRQGAVGNTIYF.

In regard to this clonotype: At one end the junction does not follow the germline gene, possibly because of a read error. V usage is TRBV20-1 and J usage is TRBJ1-3; no clear D. This CDR3 spans 16 amino acids. Looked up from germline, CDR1 is DFQATT and CDR2 is SNEGSKA (reference sequence). The CDR3 sequence: CSARDAARTSGNTIHF. The CDR3 coding sequence is TGCAGTGCTAGAGACGCGGCCAGGACCTCTGGAAACACCATACATTTT.

The chain is built from TRBV30 and TRBJ1-2; tentatively, D is TRBD1 (5 bases). CDR3 length equals 15 residues. V lost 2 bases and J lost 3, with 16 bases in between. Per germline, CDR1 GTSNPN and CDR2 SVGIG (reference sequence). The CDR3 protein is CAWSRVGTGDYGYTF. CDR3 nucleotides: TGTGCCTGGAGTAGGGTCGGGACGGGGGACTATGGCTACACCTTC.

There are many counts of this clonotype. The genes are TRBV6-5 and TRBJ1-2; 9 bases match TRBD1. This CDR3 region has 15 residues. The germline gives CDR1 MNHEY, CDR2 SVGAGI. With 6 bases clipped from V and 1 base from J, the junction kept 6 bases outside the gene matches. The DNA for the CDR3 is TGTGCCAGCAGAGACTGGACAGGGGATAACTATGGCTACACCTTC. This gives the protein CASRDWTGDNYGYTF.

The chain combines TRBV7-2 with TRBJ1-2; D is unresolved. Germline CDR1 is SGHTA and CDR2 is FQGNSA. The CDR3 is made up of 15 amino acids. Trimming left V 6 bases short and J 3 bases short, with 17 bases between. The CDR3 DNA sequence: TGTGCCAGCAGTTTCCGCTCCGGCGGGGACTATGGCTACACCTTC. It codes for CASSFRSGGDYGYTF.

The CDR3 reads CASSRPGGEDRELFF. The CDR3 region has the DNA TGTGCCAGCAGTCGCCCCGGCGGGGAGGACCGGGAGCTGTTTTTT. V and J are TRBV28 and TRBJ2-2; D perhaps matches TRBD2 (6 bases). The germline CDR1 and CDR2 sequences are MDHEN and SYDVKM. The CDR3 has 15 amino acids. Trimming took off 5 bases at V and 9 bases at J, with 19 bases between the two ends.

This clonotype was detected ten times or more. The chain carries TRBV20-1 and TRBJ2-7; 9 nucleotides align to TRBD1. V shed 6 bases and J 6 bases; nucleotides not matched to a gene: 9. This CDR3 is built from 13 residues. Germline assignment: CDR1 DFQATT and CDR2 SNEGSKA (reference sequence). The CDR3 DNA is TGCAGTGCAATCGGGACAGGGAGGTCCGAGCAGTACTTC. It translates to CSAIGTGRSEQYF.

This clonotype was counted between two and nine times. A read error may be the cause here, since a much bigger clone is one base away. This chain joins TRBV5-1 and TRBJ2-7, with D unresolved. V lost 5 bases and J 1 base, leaving 13 bases between the germline ends. Germline V CDR1 and CDR2: SGHRS, YFSETQ. The CDR3 runs to 14 residues. CDR3 sequence: CASRMEASSYEQYF. The CDR3, as DNA: TGCGCCAGCAGGATGGAAGCTTCATCCTACGAGCAGTACTTC.

This chain joins TRBV2 and TRBJ2-3, with 8 nucleotides matching TRBD2. The CDR3 runs to 16 residues. Germline CDR1 SNHLY, CDR2 FYNNEI. Losses at the gene ends were 6 bases for V and 2 bases for J; bases not matched to a gene: 10. CDR3 sequence: CASRGPRAGDTDTQYF. In DNA form, the CDR3 reads TGTGCCAGCAGGGGCCCCCGAGCGGGGGACACAGATACGCAGTATTTT.

This clonotype occurred a few times. This clone may be a read error of a much larger clone one base away. This chain joins TRBV29-1 and TRBJ1-2; D possibly corresponds to TRBD1 (5 bases). From germline, CDR1 is SQVTM and CDR2 ANQGSEA. Trimming removed 7 bases at V and 1 base at J, with 10 bases between. CDR3 length: 12 residues. The CDR3 region has the DNA TGCAGCGGTAGGGGCGGTAACTATGGCTACACCTTC. This sequence encodes CSGRGGNYGYTF.

At least ten counts were recorded for this clonotype. The chain joins TRBV20-1 to TRBJ2-5; a possible D gene is TRBD2 (6 bases). V shed 3 bases and J shed 7 bases, with 15 bases lying between them. From germline, CDR1 is DFQATT and CDR2 SNEGSKA (reference sequence). The CDR3 consists of 13 residues. The CDR3 nucleotides read TGCAGTGCTAGTTTGGGCCAGGGAGGGACCCAGTACTTC. Translation gives CSASLGQGGTQYF.

This chain connects TRBV2 to TRBJ2-7, with 8 bases that match TRBD1. J gave up 6 bases and V 3 bases, and 10 bases lay outside the gene matches. There are 15 residues in the CDR3. CDR1 SNHLY and CDR2 FYNNEI come from the germline V gene. CDR3 region: CASSEYPTGAGEQYF. The CDR3 nucleotides are TGTGCCAGCAGTGAGTACCCGACAGGGGCCGGCGAGCAGTACTTC.

This clonotype was seen a few times. The CDR3 reads CASSQGGIPNYGYTF. Written as DNA, the CDR3 is TGCGCCAGCAGCCAAGGAGGGATCCCTAACTATGGCTACACCTTC. This chain links TRBV4-3 with TRBJ1-2; D remains ambiguous. The CDR3 contains 15 residues. The germline V gene encodes CDR1 LGHNA and CDR2 YSLEER. V was cut by 1 base and J by 0 bases, with 9 bases left in between.

The V gene is TRBV20-1, the J gene TRBJ2-7; weak D call: TRBD2 (6 bases). The V end was cut by 3 bases, the J end by 2 bases, with 17 bases between. The germline CDR1 and CDR2 sequences are DFQATT and SNEGSKA (reference sequence). This CDR3 spans 15 amino acids. CDR3 bases: TGCAGTGCTAGGGCCGAAGGGACTCCTACCTACGAGCAGTACTTC. Its protein is CSARAEGTPTYEQYF.